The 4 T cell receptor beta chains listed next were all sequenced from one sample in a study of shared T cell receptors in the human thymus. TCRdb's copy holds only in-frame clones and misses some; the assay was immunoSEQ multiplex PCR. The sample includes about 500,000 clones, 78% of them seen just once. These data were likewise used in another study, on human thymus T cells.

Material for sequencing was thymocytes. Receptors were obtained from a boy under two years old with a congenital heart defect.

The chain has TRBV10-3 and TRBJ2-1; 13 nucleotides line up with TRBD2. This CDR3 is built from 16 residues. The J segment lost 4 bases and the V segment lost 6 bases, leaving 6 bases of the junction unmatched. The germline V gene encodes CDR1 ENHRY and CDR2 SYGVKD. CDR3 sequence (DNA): TGTGCCATCAGGACTAGCGGGAGGACTATTTACAATGAGCAGTTCTTC. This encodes CAIRTSGRTIYNEQFF.

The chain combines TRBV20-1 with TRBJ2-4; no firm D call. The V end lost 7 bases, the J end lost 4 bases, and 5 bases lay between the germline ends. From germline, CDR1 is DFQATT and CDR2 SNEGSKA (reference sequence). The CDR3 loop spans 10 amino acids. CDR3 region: CSGAKNIQYF. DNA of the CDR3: TGCAGTGGAGCAAAAAACATTCAGTACTTC.

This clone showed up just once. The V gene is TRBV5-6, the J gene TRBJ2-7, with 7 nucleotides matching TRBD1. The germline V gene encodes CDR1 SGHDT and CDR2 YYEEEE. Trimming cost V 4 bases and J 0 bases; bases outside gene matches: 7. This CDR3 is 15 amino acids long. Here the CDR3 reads CASSTGQESSYEQYF. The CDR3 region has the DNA TGTGCCAGCAGCACAGGACAGGAGAGCTCCTACGAGCAGTACTTC.

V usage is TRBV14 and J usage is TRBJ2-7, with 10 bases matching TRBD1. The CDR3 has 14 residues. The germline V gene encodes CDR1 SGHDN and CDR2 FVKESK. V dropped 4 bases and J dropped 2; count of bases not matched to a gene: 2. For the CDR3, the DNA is TGTGCCAGCAGCCGACAGGGGGCCCCCTACGAGCAGTACTTC. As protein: CASSRQGAPYEQYF.